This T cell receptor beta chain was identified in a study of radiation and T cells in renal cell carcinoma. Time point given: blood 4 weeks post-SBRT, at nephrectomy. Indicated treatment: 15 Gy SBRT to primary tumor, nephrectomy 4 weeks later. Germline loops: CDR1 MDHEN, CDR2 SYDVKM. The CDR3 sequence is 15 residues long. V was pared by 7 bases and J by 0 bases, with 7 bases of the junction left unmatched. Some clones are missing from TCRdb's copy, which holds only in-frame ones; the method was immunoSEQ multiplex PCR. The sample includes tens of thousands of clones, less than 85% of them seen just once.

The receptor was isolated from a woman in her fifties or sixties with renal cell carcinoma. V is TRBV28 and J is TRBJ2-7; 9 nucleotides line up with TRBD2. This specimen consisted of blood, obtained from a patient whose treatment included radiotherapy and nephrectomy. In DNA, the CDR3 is TGTGCCAGCACCACGGCTAGCGGGACCTCCTACGAGCAGTACTTC. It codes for CASTTASGTSYEQYF.